What follows are 8 T cell receptor beta chains derived from one specimen sequenced in a study of Ad26.COV2.S vaccination and SARS-CoV-2 variants (dated by TCRdb to about 2021). This specimen's treatment or condition label, per the study, means: some 20 received Ad26.COV2.S at low or high dose, single or two shots; a few received placebo; per-sample allocation not given. Repertoires of vaccine and placebo recipients were sequenced from samples collected on day 63 after the first injection. The library relied on the immunoSEQ multiplex PCR assay. The table was pulled from immuneACCESS by TCRdb, which kept in-frame rearrangements only. Such tables lose some clones; where checked, under half of the loss comes from unresolved V genes, and the rest has no known cause. In this sample the table shows about 400,000 clones, approximately 87% of which occur a single time. Less than 4.5% of the sample comes from the top ten.

The sample was peripheral blood, taken in a trial of Ad26.COV2.S vaccine versus placebo. These receptors were taken from a person between 18 and 65 years old who received the Ad26.COV2.S COVID-19 vaccine or a placebo.

The V gene is TRBV7-2, the J gene TRBJ1-6; D gene uncertain. CDR3 length: 15 amino acids. The germline V gene has CDR1 SGHTA and CDR2 FQGNSA. Trimming removed 6 bases at V and 5 bases at J, with 14 bases between. The CDR3 nucleotides are TGTGCCAGCAGAGAGTCAAACTATAATAATTCACCCCTCCACTTT. Translated, it gives CASRESNYNNSPLHF.

The chain uses TRBV7-9 and TRBJ2-3; 8 nucleotides match TRBD1. CDR1 is SEHNR and CDR2 is FQNEAQ in the germline V gene (reference sequence). V gave up 2 bases and J gave up 4 bases; unmatched junction bases: 17. The CDR3 consists of 19 residues. The CDR3 DNA reads as TGTGCCAGCAGCTTAAAGGGGGCCGGACAGGGTCTACTTCCAGATACGCAGTATTTT. Encoded protein: CASSLKGAGQGLLPDTQYF.

The V gene is TRBV12-3 or TRBV12-4, the J gene TRBJ2-7; D is possibly TRBD2 (6 bases). The length of the CDR3 is 13 residues. V lost 5 bases to trimming and J lost 6 bases, with 14 bases between them. The CDR3: CASSPGGLGEQYF. The DNA for the CDR3 is TGTGCCAGCAGTCCCGGGGGACTCGGCGAGCAGTACTTC.

The V call is TRBV4-1, the J call TRBJ1-6; 7 nucleotides align to TRBD1. V trimming: 3 bases; J trimming: 7 bases; junction bases outside the gene matches: 3. This CDR3 is built from 14 residues. The germline gives CDR1 MGHRA, CDR2 YSYEKL. DNA for the CDR3: TGCGCCAGCAGCCAGGACAGGACCAATTCACCCCTCCACTTT. This sequence encodes CASSQDRTNSPLHF.

V usage is TRBV4-2 and J usage is TRBJ1-5; TRBD1 matches at 11 bases. The length of the CDR3 is 16 residues. V lost 3 bases to trimming and J lost 5 bases; unmatched junction nucleotides: 6. Germline CDR1 is LGHNA and CDR2 is YNFKEQ. CDR3 amino acids: CASSQVGTGGHQPQHF. The CDR3 nucleotides read TGTGCCAGCAGCCAGGTCGGGACAGGGGGGCATCAGCCCCAGCATTTT.

V and J are TRBV5-6 and TRBJ2-3; 7 nucleotides align to TRBD1. The CDR3 totals 16 residues. CDR1 is SGHDT and CDR2 is YYEEEE in the germline V gene. The V gene end was trimmed by 2 bases and the J gene end by 5 bases; junction bases not matched to a gene: 11. The CDR3 DNA follows: TGTGCCAGCAGCTTTCCTATGACAGGGTTTGGAGATACGCAGTATTTT. This translates into CASSFPMTGFGDTQYF.

CDR3 region: CASSQVGLAISGANVLTF. In DNA form, the CDR3 reads TGTGCCAGCAGCCAAGTCGGTTTGGCTATCTCTGGGGCCAACGTCCTGACTTTC. V usage is TRBV3-1 (or the pseudogene TRBV3-2) and J usage is TRBJ2-6; no clear D. The CDR3 spans 18 residues. The germline V gene encodes CDR1 LGHDT and CDR2 YNNKEL (reference sequence). V dropped 1 base and J dropped 0 bases, with 13 bases sitting between them.

This clone was seen more than once but under ten times. The CDR3 coding sequence is TGTGCCAGCAGTTCCGTGACTAGAAACACAGATACGCAGTATTTT. It encodes CASSSVTRNTDTQYF. The chain employs TRBV6-6 and TRBJ2-3; D is possibly TRBD2 (6 bases). The V and J ends lost 4 bases and 2 bases respectively, with 13 bases between them. The germline CDR1 and CDR2 sequences are MNHNY and SVGAGI (reference sequence). CDR3 length: 15 residues.